Listed here are 28 T cell receptor beta chains from one sample, sequenced in a study of cytomegalovirus exposure and HLA in healthy donors. Some clones are missing from TCRdb's copy, which holds only in-frame ones; the method was immunoSEQ multiplex PCR. The sample includes 100,000 to 150,000 clones, 70% to 90% seen only once; the top ten take 1.5% to 2%. The sequencing input was PBMCs. Source of these receptors: a woman aged 18-30 years in good health and CMV-seronegative.

A remark on this clone: The DNA is omitted, as the CDR3 cannot be located on it reliably, and the CDR3 follows TCRdb's listing. The chain is built from TRBV27 and TRBJ2-1; the D call in the table, TRBD1, was not verified against the DNA. Counting both end residues, the CDR3 totals 16 amino acids. CDR1 is MNHEY and CDR2 is SMNVEV in the germline V gene (reference sequence). The CDR3 sequence: CASSSAPGQKTHEQFF.

The chain employs TRBV28 and TRBJ1-1, with 8 nucleotides matching TRBD1. Germline-derived CDR1 and CDR2 are MDHEN and SYDVKM. After removal of 2 bases from V and 1 base from J, the junction contained 6 bases not matched to a gene. The CDR3 extends over 16 amino acids. This chain's CDR3 is CASSLISGTGNTEAFF. The DNA for the CDR3 is TGTGCCAGCAGTTTAATCTCCGGGACAGGGAACACTGAAGCTTTCTTT.

The chain has TRBV7-9 and TRBJ2-3; TRBD2 matches at 13 bases. Germline trimming cut 4 bases from V and 4 bases from J; bases unmatched to any gene: 2. This CDR3 is built from 15 residues. The germline V gene has CDR1 SEHNR and CDR2 FQNEAQ (reference sequence). The CDR3 nucleotides read TGTGCCAGCAGCTCACTAGCGGGAGGGCCAGATACGCAGTATTTT. Translated, it gives CASSSLAGGPDTQYF.

The chain carries TRBV6-6 and TRBJ2-1; 8 nucleotides line up with TRBD2. Trimming removed 3 bases from V and 7 bases from J; junction bases left unmatched: 5. The CDR3 is made up of 14 amino acids. Germline V gene data show CDR1 as MNHNY and CDR2 as SVGAGI (reference sequence). The CDR3 sequence is CASSYPSGHNEQFF. The CDR3 DNA follows: TGTGCCAGCAGTTATCCTAGCGGGCATAATGAGCAGTTCTTC.

The chain joins TRBV10-1 to TRBJ2-7; tentatively, D is TRBD2 (7 bases). Germline V CDR1 and CDR2: WNHNN, SYGVQD (reference sequence). Between the trimmed V and J ends, which lost 0 bases and 7 bases, there was a span of 22 bases. The CDR3 extends over 17 amino acids. The CDR3 region is CASSESKWGGGMGEQYF. Written as DNA, the CDR3 is TGCGCCAGCAGTGAGTCGAAATGGGGAGGGGGAATGGGGGAGCAGTACTTC.

V is TRBV6-6 and J is TRBJ2-3; 7 bases line up with TRBD1. Looked up from germline, CDR1 is MNHNY and CDR2 is SVGAGI (reference sequence). This CDR3 is built from 14 residues. V dropped 6 bases and J dropped 3; count of bases not matched to a gene: 6. DNA of the CDR3: TGTGCCAGCAGAACACAGGGGTGGACAGATACGCAGTATTTT. This codes for CASRTQGWTDTQYF.

The CDR3 here is CATRTGQGAQPQHF. The CDR3 bases are TGTGCCACAAGAACGGGACAGGGTGCTCAGCCCCAGCATTTT. J is TRBJ1-5 and V is TRBV15; 9 nucleotides agree with TRBD1. The CDR3 contains 14 residues. V was pared by 9 bases and J by 6 bases, with 9 bases of the junction left unmatched. Germline V gene data show CDR1 as LNHNV and CDR2 as YYDKDF (reference sequence).

The chain links TRBV6-6 to TRBJ2-2; D is possibly TRBD1 (5 bases). Germline assignment: CDR1 MNHNY and CDR2 SVGAGI (reference sequence). This CDR3 is 16 amino acids long. V was shortened by 2 bases and J by 6 bases, with 16 bases between the two germline ends. The CDR3 region has the DNA TGTGCCAGCAGTTACCCGGCGGCAGGGCCATCCGGGGAGCTGTTTTTT. It encodes CASSYPAAGPSGELFF.

This chain links TRBV5-1 with TRBJ1-4; possible D gene TRBD1, 5 bases. Trimming stripped 5 bases from V and 5 bases from J, with 7 bases between. This CDR3 comprises 12 residues. Germline loops: CDR1 SGHRS, CDR2 YFSETQ. The CDR3 nucleotides are TGCGCCAGCAGTCCAGGGAATGAAAAACTGTTTTTT. Its translation is CASSPGNEKLFF.

The rearrangement links TRBV27 to TRBJ2-3; 7 bases agree with TRBD2. This CDR3 contains 15 residues. CDR1 MNHEY and CDR2 SMNVEV come from the germline V gene (reference sequence). Losses at the gene ends were 2 bases for V and 0 bases for J; bases not matched to a gene: 2. The CDR3, as DNA: TGTGCCAGCAGTTTAGGGAGGGCGAGCACAGATACGCAGTATTTT. Residues: CASSLGRASTDTQYF.

J is TRBJ2-1 and V is TRBV11-1; TRBD2 is a possible D gene (6 bases). Trimming cost V 5 bases and J 4 bases, with 15 bases left between them. The CDR3 has 15 amino acids. Looked up from germline, CDR1 is SGHAT and CDR2 is FQDESV (reference sequence). For the CDR3, the DNA is TGTGCCAGCAGCCGCGGGGACCTGGGGTACAATGAGCAGTTCTTC. It translates to CASSRGDLGYNEQFF. The full variable domain, rest sourced from reference TRBV11-1 and TRBJ2-1, is EAEVAQSPRYKITEKSQAVAFWCDPISGHATLYWYRQILGQGPELLVQFQDESVVDDSQLPKDRFSAERLKGVDSTLKIQPAELGDSAMYLCASSRGDLGYNEQFFGPGTRLTVL.

V gene TRBV9 combines with J gene TRBJ1-1; perhaps TRBD1 as D (5 bases). Germline V gene sequence: CDR1 SGDLS, CDR2 YYNGEE. V lost 4 bases, J lost 4 bases, and 17 bases lay in between. The CDR3 contains 15 residues. In DNA form, the CDR3 reads TGTGCCAGCAGCCCCTCCCCAGGGCGCGGCACTGAAGCTTTCTTT. This sequence encodes CASSPSPGRGTEAFF. Drawing the rest from reference TRBV9 and TRBJ1-1, the complete variable domain is DSGVTQTPKHLITATGQRVTLRCSPRSGDLSVYWYQQSLDQGLQFLIQYYNGEERAKGNILERFSAQQFPDLHSELNLSSLELGDSALYFCASSPSPGRGTEAFFGQGTRLTVV.

The chain recombines TRBV2 with TRBJ2-7; possibly TRBD1 for D (6 bases). The CDR3 loop spans 15 amino acids. The V end was cut by 6 bases, the J end by 1 base, with 16 bases between. CDR1 is SNHLY and CDR2 is FYNNEI in the germline V gene. The DNA for the CDR3 is TGTGCCAGCAGGAGGGACATAGCCTCTTCCTACGAGCAGTACTTC. Protein product: CASRRDIASSYEQYF.

The chain combines TRBV19 with TRBJ2-7; possibly TRBD1 for D (6 bases). V was shortened by 2 bases and J by 0 bases, with 8 bases between the two germline ends. This CDR3 comprises 14 residues. Germline values: CDR1 LNHDA, CDR2 SQIVND (reference sequence). The CDR3 protein is CASSIRGSSYEQYF. The CDR3 DNA is TGTGCCAGTAGTATAAGGGGGAGCTCCTACGAGCAGTACTTC.

The rearrangement uses TRBV11-3 and TRBJ2-2; no definite D call. This CDR3 is 19 amino acids long. The germline V gene encodes CDR1 SGHNT and CDR2 YENEEA. The V end lost 3 bases, the J end lost 4 bases, and 24 bases lay between the germline ends. CDR3 nucleotides: TGTGCCAGCAGCTTCCTGCCCCACGAAATAGCCAAAACCACCGGGGAGCTGTTTTTT. It translates to CASSFLPHEIAKTTGELFF.

The V and J genes are TRBV7-9 and TRBJ2-6; tentatively, D is TRBD1 (6 bases). The CDR3 totals 17 residues. Germline V gene data show CDR1 as SEHNR and CDR2 as FQNEAQ (reference sequence). V was cut by 5 bases and J by 2 bases, with 16 bases left in between. DNA for the CDR3: TGTGCCAGCAGCACCGGGACAACCTTGGCTGGGGCCAACGTCCTGACTTTC. Translating it yields CASSTGTTLAGANVLTF.

The V gene is TRBV30, the J gene TRBJ2-5; TRBD2 is a possible D gene (8 bases). V gave up 6 bases and J gave up 5 bases, with 34 bases separating them. Germline CDR1 and CDR2: GTSNPN and SVGIG (reference sequence). The CDR3 has 19 residues. The CDR3, as DNA: TGTGCCTGCAACCCCCAGGGGGTAATAAAGCGGGAGAAGTGGGAGACCCAGTACTTC. This gives the protein CACNPQGVIKREKWETQYF.

The V call is TRBV30, the J call TRBJ2-5; D is undetermined. The CDR3 runs to 13 residues. In germline, CDR1 is GTSNPN, CDR2 SVGIG (reference sequence). Trimming removed 3 bases at V and 4 bases at J, with 12 bases between. The CDR3 region is CAWSQNGGETQYF. The CDR3 nucleotides read TGTGCCTGGAGCCAGAACGGCGGAGAGACCCAGTACTTC. Combining the CDR3 with reference TRBV30 and TRBJ2-5 gives the whole variable domain SQTIHQWPATLVQPVGSPLSLECTVEGTSNPNLYWYRQAAGRGLQLLFYSVGIGQISSEVPQNLSASRPQDRQFILSSKKLLLSDSGFYLCAWSQNGGETQYFGPGTRLLVL.

The rearrangement joins TRBV10-3 to TRBJ2-2; 8 bases agree with TRBD1. The CDR3 sequence is 17 residues long. CDR1 is ENHRY, CDR2 SYGVKD, per germline. The V segment lost 3 bases and the J segment 0 bases; nucleotides outside the gene matches: 6. The CDR3 DNA is TGTGCCATCAGTGAAGTAGCGACAGGGGCGAACACCGGGGAGCTGTTTTTT. Translation: CAISEVATGANTGELFF.

The chain links TRBV15 to TRBJ2-1, with 7 bases identical to TRBD1. The CDR3 length is 14 residues. CDR1 and CDR2 (germline): LNHNV, YYDKDF (reference sequence). With 5 bases clipped from V and 8 bases from J, the junction kept 9 bases outside the gene matches. DNA for the CDR3: TGTGCCACCAGCCGCGACAGGGTTGTTGATGAGCAGTTCTTC. Translating it yields CATSRDRVVDEQFF.

The chain has TRBV4-2 and TRBJ2-7; TRBD1 matches at 7 bases. V was pared by 3 bases and J by 2 bases, with 4 bases of the junction left unmatched. The V gene's germline CDR1 is LGHNA and CDR2 YNFKEQ. This CDR3 comprises 14 residues. The CDR3 DNA reads TGTGCCAGCAGCCAGGGGACAGAACCCTACGAGCAGTACTTC. Translating it yields CASSQGTEPYEQYF.

The CDR3 sequence: CASSPLMTSGRDTDTQYF. The CDR3 DNA follows: TGTGCCAGCAGCCCACTAATGACTAGCGGGAGGGACACAGATACGCAGTATTTT. V gene TRBV7-9 combines with J gene TRBJ2-3; TRBD2 aligns across 14 bases. The CDR3 covers 18 residues. V shed 5 bases and J 2 bases; nucleotides not matched to a gene: 9. CDR1 and CDR2 from the germline V gene are SEHNR and FQNEAQ (reference sequence).

V gene TRBV6-1 combines with J gene TRBJ1-4; 7 positions match TRBD1. In germline, CDR1 is MNHNS, CDR2 SASEGT. The CDR3 spans 15 residues. J was trimmed by 7 bases and V by 3 bases; bases with no gene match: 8. CDR3 sequence: CASSDTTGWGEKLFF. Here the CDR3 DNA reads TGTGCCAGCAGTGACACGACAGGGTGGGGTGAAAAACTGTTTTTT.

The chain carries TRBV6-5 and TRBJ2-5, with TRBD1 matching over 8 bases. This CDR3 is 15 amino acids long. Germline CDR1 MNHEY, CDR2 SVGAGI. The ends lost 0 bases at V and 4 bases at J; junction bases unmatched: 4. CDR3 sequence (DNA): TGTGCCAGCAGTTACTCATCCGGGACAGGAGAGACCCAGTACTTC. Translated: CASSYSSGTGETQYF.

The chain has TRBV19 and TRBJ2-1, with 8 bases lining up with TRBD2. CDR1 is LNHDA and CDR2 is SQIVND in the germline V gene (reference sequence). This CDR3 comprises 15 residues. The trim removed 1 base at V and 7 bases at J, leaving 6 bases unmatched. DNA of the CDR3: TGTGCCAGTAGTATAGTCGCGGGAGGTTCGAATGAGCAGTTCTTC. Translation: CASSIVAGGSNEQFF.

The chain joins TRBV6-5 to TRBJ1-1, with 9 bases aligning to TRBD1. The V and J ends lost 5 bases and 5 bases, in that order; junction bases with no gene match: 6. The V gene's germline CDR1 is MNHEY and CDR2 SVGAGI. The CDR3 length is 14 residues. CDR3 protein: CASSVQGAQTEAFF. Written as DNA, the CDR3 is TGTGCCAGCAGTGTACAGGGGGCCCAGACTGAAGCTTTCTTT.

This chain connects TRBV30 to TRBJ1-5, with D possibly matching TRBD1 (6 bases). Germline V gene sequence: CDR1 GTSNPN, CDR2 SVGIG (reference sequence). This CDR3 comprises 15 residues. V was pared by 1 base and J by 4 bases, with 14 bases between. DNA of the CDR3: TGTGCCTGGAGTGACCAGGGAGGGGGTAATCAGCCCCAGCATTTT. Translating it yields CAWSDQGGGNQPQHF.

The V gene is TRBV5-1, the J gene TRBJ1-1; TRBD1 aligns across 10 bases. V dropped 4 bases and J dropped 0; count of bases not matched to a gene: 6. The CDR3 totals 16 residues. Per germline, CDR1 SGHRS and CDR2 YFSETQ. CDR3 DNA sequence: TGCGCCAGCAGCGCCAGGACAGGGGGATTGAACACTGAAGCTTTCTTT. This sequence encodes CASSARTGGLNTEAFF.